Below, 17 T cell receptor beta chains from the same sample are listed, as sequenced in a study of blood T cells in healthy people across ages. Combining a sample-barcoded 5' primer with a J-beta primer mix, a second PCR ran for 7 to 11 cycles. TCRdb itself ran the 5' RACE reads through MiXCR, one entry per CDR3 protein. The sample includes roughly 570,000 distinct CDR3 sequences, 27% of them seen just once. Sequencing was carried out using blood. The source of these receptors is a woman in her 70s in good health.

The chain recombines TRBV4-1 with TRBJ2-5, with TRBD1 identical over 10 bases. V shed 6 bases and J 2 bases; nucleotides not matched to a gene: 3. There are 14 residues in the CDR3. From germline, CDR1 is MGHRA and CDR2 YSYEKL. The CDR3 DNA sequence: TGCGCCAGCAGGAGGGACAGGGGTCAAGAGACCCAGTACTTC. Translated, it gives CASRRDRGQETQYF.

As to this clonotype: One end of the junction varies from germline; a read error may be responsible. This chain connects TRBV20-1 to TRBJ2-1; TRBD2 matches 12 bases. The CDR3 length is 15 residues. Germline-derived CDR1 and CDR2 are DFQATT and SNEGSKA (reference sequence). The CDR3 coding sequence is TGCAGTGCTAGACTGCCGACTAGCGGGGGTGATGAGCAGTCCTTC. Translation gives CSARLPTSGGDEQSF.

This clonotype was counted between two and nine times. The chain carries TRBV29-1 and TRBJ1-1; TRBD1 might be the D (6 bases). Per germline, CDR1 SQVTM and CDR2 ANQGSEA. Trimming cost V 7 bases and J 1 base, with 13 bases left between them. The CDR3 has 13 residues. CDR3 sequence (DNA): TGCAGCGCCCGCGGACAGAAGAACACTGAAGCTTTCTTT. Translated: CSARGQKNTEAFF.

Only a few counts were recorded for this clonotype. V usage is TRBV6-6 and J usage is TRBJ1-4; maybe TRBD1 (6 bases). This CDR3 is built from 12 residues. Trimming removed 1 base from V and 16 bases from J, with 13 bases in between. Germline V CDR1 and CDR2: MNHNY, SVGAGI (reference sequence). CDR3 region: CASSYLDSVRFF. In DNA form, the CDR3 reads TGTGCCAGCAGTTACTTGGACAGTGTTCGGTTTTTT.

This clonotype came up a few times. The CDR3 is CASSLIAGNTEAFF. The CDR3 DNA is TGTGCCAGCAGCTTAATCGCGGGGAACACTGAAGCTTTCTTT. The V gene is TRBV7-8, the J gene TRBJ1-1, with D hard to call. The germline V gene has CDR1 SGHVS and CDR2 FQNEAQ. The V end lost 2 bases, the J end lost 1 base, and 8 bases lay between the germline ends. This CDR3 is built from 14 residues.

This clonotype was counted a few times. The gene calls are TRBV29-1 and TRBJ2-5; 7 nucleotides align to TRBD1. This CDR3 has 13 amino acids. Trimming took 7 bases from V and 5 from J; bases not matched to a gene: 10. From germline, CDR1 is SQVTM and CDR2 ANQGSEA. CDR3 in DNA: TGCAGCGCAGACAGGGTGCTTGGTGAGACCCAGTACTTC. As protein: CSADRVLGETQYF.

This clonotype was detected a few times. This chain connects TRBV11-2 to TRBJ2-2; 10 positions match TRBD2. Unmatched junction bases numbered 3, after V lost 6 bases and J lost 5 bases. There are 14 residues in the CDR3. Germline V gives CDR1 SGHAT, CDR2 FQNNGV. CDR3 sequence: CASRDSGGTGELFF. The CDR3 region has the DNA TGTGCCAGCAGGGATAGCGGGGGGACCGGGGAGCTGTTTTTT.

This clonotype was seen more than once but under ten times. The gene calls are TRBV3-1 and TRBJ2-3; the D is unclear. CDR3 length: 14 residues. Germline-derived CDR1 and CDR2 are LGHDT and YNNKEL (reference sequence). V gave up 4 bases and J gave up 6 bases, with 14 bases separating them. Written as DNA, the CDR3 is TGTGCCAGCAGCCCACTGGGATTAGTGGATACGCAGTATTTT. It codes for CASSPLGLVDTQYF.

J is TRBJ1-1 and V is TRBV7-2, with TRBD1 as a possible D gene (5 bases). The CDR3 contains 14 residues. CDR1 is SGHTA, CDR2 FQGNSA, per germline. The V end lost 6 bases, the J end lost 1 base, and 12 bases lay between the germline ends. CDR3 in amino acids: CASSLRQQNTEAFF. DNA for the CDR3: TGTGCCAGCAGTTTAAGACAGCAGAACACTGAAGCTTTCTTT.

J is TRBJ2-3 and V is TRBV5-1; TRBD2 agrees at 7 bases. Losses at the gene ends were 0 bases for V and 1 base for J; bases not matched to a gene: 8. The CDR3 runs to 17 residues. Germline V gives CDR1 SGHRS, CDR2 YFSETQ. CDR3 residues: CASSLGKTSDGTDTQYF. The CDR3 DNA reads TGCGCCAGCAGCTTGGGAAAAACTAGCGACGGCACAGATACGCAGTATTTT.

This clonotype was seen a few times. The J gene is TRBJ1-1, the V gene TRBV6-5, with D perhaps matching TRBD1 (5 bases). CDR1 and CDR2 (germline): MNHEY, SVGAGI. Trimming took off 0 bases at V and 4 bases at J, with 9 bases between the two ends. CDR3 length: 14 amino acids. As DNA, the CDR3 is TGTGCCAGCAGTTACTCTGAGGGACGCACTGAAGCTTTCTTT. This sequence encodes CASSYSEGRTEAFF.

This clonotype was counted once. The chain couples TRBV6-2 or TRBV6-3 to TRBJ2-7; the match to TRBD2 covers 7 bases. This CDR3 is built from 16 residues. Germline lookup yields CDR1 MNHEY and CDR2 SVGEGT. The V gene end was trimmed by 2 bases and the J gene end by 4 bases; junction bases not matched to a gene: 11. The CDR3 DNA reads as TGTGCCAGCAGTTACCCTCCGGGAGGAGACCCTTACGAGCAGTACTTC. It is translated as CASSYPPGGDPYEQYF.

This sequence joins TRBV29-1 and TRBJ2-1; 11 nucleotides line up with TRBD1. The CDR3 spans 14 residues. The trim removed 7 bases at V and 9 bases at J, leaving 11 bases unmatched. Germline CDR1 SQVTM, CDR2 ANQGSEA. This CDR3 is CSACFGTGGFEQFF. CDR3 DNA: TGCAGCGCCTGTTTTGGGACAGGGGGGTTTGAGCAGTTCTTC.

This chain uses TRBV5-5 with TRBJ1-3; D possibly corresponds to TRBD1 (5 bases). In germline, CDR1 is SGHKS, CDR2 YYEKEE (reference sequence). V was clipped by 1 base and J by 4 bases, with 9 bases between them. The CDR3 is 14 amino acids. CDR3 region: CASSLRGDGNTIYF. CDR3 sequence (DNA): TGTGCCAGCAGCTTGCGAGGGGACGGAAACACCATATATTTT.

Points on this clonotype: Germline and junction disagree at one end, which may indicate a read error. The rearrangement links TRBV7-2 to TRBJ2-3, with D maybe TRBD2 (6 bases). The CDR3 has 15 amino acids. The V gene's germline CDR1 is SGHTA and CDR2 FQGNSA. The CDR3 is CAGSLGGTRGDTQYF. The DNA of the CDR3 is TGTGCCGGCAGCTTAGGAGGGACTCGCGGAGATACGCAGTATTTT.

The chain links TRBV4-3 to TRBJ2-5; D not certain. Trimming removed 0 bases from V and 1 base from J, with 27 bases in between. CDR1 is LGHNA and CDR2 is YSLEER in the germline V gene. CDR3 size: 21 residues. The CDR3: CASSQEDFKKVVGRSQETQYF. CDR3 nucleotides: TGCGCCAGCAGCCAAGAAGACTTTAAAAAGGTAGTTGGCAGATCCCAAGAGACCCAGTACTTC.

This clonotype was counted at least ten times. This sequence joins TRBV2 and TRBJ1-6; 8 bases are a match to TRBD1. The CDR3 is 15 residues long. V dropped 5 bases and J dropped 9; count of bases not matched to a gene: 9. Germline V lookup: CDR1 SNHLY, CDR2 FYNNEI. CDR3 bases: TGTGCCAGCAGTATTGGACAGGGAATTAGTTCACCCCTCCACTTT. This codes for CASSIGQGISSPLHF.